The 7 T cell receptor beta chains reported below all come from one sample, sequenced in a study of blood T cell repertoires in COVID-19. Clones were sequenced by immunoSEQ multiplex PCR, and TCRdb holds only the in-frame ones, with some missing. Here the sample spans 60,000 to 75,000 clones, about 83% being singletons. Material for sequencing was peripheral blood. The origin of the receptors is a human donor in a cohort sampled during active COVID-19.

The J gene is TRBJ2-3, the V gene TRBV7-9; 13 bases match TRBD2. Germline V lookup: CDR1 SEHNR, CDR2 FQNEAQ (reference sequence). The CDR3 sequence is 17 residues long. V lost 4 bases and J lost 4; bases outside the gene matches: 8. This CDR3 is CASSYRGLAGSADTQYF. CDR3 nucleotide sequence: TGTGCCAGCAGCTATAGGGGACTAGCGGGATCGGCAGATACGCAGTATTTT.

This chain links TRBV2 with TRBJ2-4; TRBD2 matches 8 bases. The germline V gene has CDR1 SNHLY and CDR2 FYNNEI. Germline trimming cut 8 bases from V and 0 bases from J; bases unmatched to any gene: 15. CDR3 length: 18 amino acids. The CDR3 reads CASAGRGASRLAKNIQYF. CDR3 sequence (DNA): TGTGCCAGCGCCGGGCGGGGGGCCTCACGACTAGCCAAAAACATTCAGTACTTC.

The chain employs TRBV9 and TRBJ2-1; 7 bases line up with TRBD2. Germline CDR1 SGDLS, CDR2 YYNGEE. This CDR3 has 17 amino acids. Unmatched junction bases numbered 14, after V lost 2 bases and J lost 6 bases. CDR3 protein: CASSVNIGGGPRNEQFF. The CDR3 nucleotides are TGTGCCAGCAGCGTTAACATCGGGGGAGGGCCCCGCAATGAGCAGTTCTTC.

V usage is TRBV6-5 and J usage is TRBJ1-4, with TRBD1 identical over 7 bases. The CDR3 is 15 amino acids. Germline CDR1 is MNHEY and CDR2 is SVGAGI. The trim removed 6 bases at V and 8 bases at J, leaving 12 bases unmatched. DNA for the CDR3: TGTGCCAGCAGCCCCTACAGGGGAAGGAGGGAAAAACTGTTTTTT. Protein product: CASSPYRGRREKLFF.

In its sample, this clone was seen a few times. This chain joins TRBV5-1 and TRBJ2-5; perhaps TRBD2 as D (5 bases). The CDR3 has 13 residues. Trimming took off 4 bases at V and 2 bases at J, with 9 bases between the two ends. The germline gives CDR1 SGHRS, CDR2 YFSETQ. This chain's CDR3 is CASSRTVQETQYF. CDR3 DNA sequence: TGCGCCAGCAGCCGGACTGTTCAAGAGACCCAGTACTTC.

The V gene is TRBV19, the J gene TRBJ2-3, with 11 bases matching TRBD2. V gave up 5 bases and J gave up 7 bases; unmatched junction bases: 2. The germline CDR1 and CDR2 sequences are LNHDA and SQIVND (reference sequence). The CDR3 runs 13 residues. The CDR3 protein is CASSQTSGNTQYF. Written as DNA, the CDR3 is TGTGCCAGTAGTCAGACTAGCGGGAATACGCAGTATTTT.

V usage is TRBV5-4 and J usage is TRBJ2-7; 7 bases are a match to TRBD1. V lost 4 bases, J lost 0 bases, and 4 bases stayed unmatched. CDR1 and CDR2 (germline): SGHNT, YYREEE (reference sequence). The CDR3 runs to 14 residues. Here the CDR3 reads CASSTDRSSYEQYF. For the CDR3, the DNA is TGTGCCAGCAGCACGGACAGGAGCTCCTACGAGCAGTACTTC.